The T cell receptor (beta chain) described here comes from a study of vaccination and CD4 T cells after COVID-19. Background on the study: A median of approximately 100 days (range 35 to 161) separated diagnosis from post-COVID sampling. Post-vaccine sampling followed dose two by a median about 72 days (range 14 to 241). Either a CEFX pool, an HIV-1 Nef pool, or no peptide was added to control cultures. General study points: A median of roughly 87% of reactive clones, in convalescent patients, became evident only post-vaccination.

In this sample, this clonotype turned up a few times. Its antigen remains unidentified. Germline V lookup: CDR1 MNHNS, CDR2 SASEGT. V was trimmed by 10 bases and J by 2 bases, leaving 17 bases between them. CDR3 length: 14 amino acids. CD4+ T cells that had been cultured provided DNA sequenced with the Oncomine TCR Beta short-read assay. Each CDR3 protein is one row after TCRdb ran MiXCR on the PCR reads. The profile covers 12,000 or so distinct CDR3 sequences, with roughly 44% appearing a single time and about 21% taken by the ten largest. Treatment noted: approximately 9-day PBMC culture with coronavirus spike peptide pools or control peptides (ViraFEST assay).

Material for sequencing was CD4+ T cells from blood, cultured in vitro. The rearrangement joins TRBV6-1 to TRBJ1-1, with a tentative D call TRBD1 (6 bases). The TCR comes from a human donor who had recovered from COVID-19. CDR3 loop: CATSTGPLNTEAFF. DNA of the CDR3: TGTGCCACCTCGACAGGACCCCTTAACACTGAAGCTTTCTTT.